Following are 28 T cell receptor beta chains from one sample sequenced in a study of blood T cell repertoires in COVID-19. Generated by immunoSEQ multiplex PCR, the TCRdb table keeps only in-frame clones and is missing some. This sample has some 200,000 clones, with about four fifths found just once. The sequencing input was peripheral blood. The receptor set was obtained from a middle-aged woman with acute or convalescent COVID-19.

The rearrangement links TRBV5-1 to TRBJ2-1; 9 bases are shared with TRBD1. Germline V gives CDR1 SGHRS, CDR2 YFSETQ. The junction had 7 bases not matched to a gene; V was cut back by 4 bases and J by 8 bases. The CDR3 covers 14 residues. The CDR3 region is CASSQGQGMDEQFF. The CDR3, as DNA: TGCGCCAGCAGCCAGGGACAGGGAATGGATGAGCAGTTCTTC.

This clone came up a few times. The rearrangement links TRBV5-3 to TRBJ1-5; D is unclear. TRBV5-3 carries the ORF label, with uncertain function. Trimming removed 3 bases from V and 9 bases from J, with 10 bases in between. The CDR3 sequence is 12 residues long. The CDR3: CARSCDIGPQHF. Written as DNA, the CDR3 is TGTGCCAGAAGCTGTGACATCGGGCCCCAGCATTTT.

The rearrangement uses TRBV29-1 and TRBJ2-7; 11 positions match TRBD1. CDR1 SQVTM and CDR2 ANQGSEA come from the germline V gene. Trimming removed 6 bases from V and 0 bases from J; junction bases left unmatched: 1. The CDR3 has 13 residues. DNA for the CDR3: TGCAGCGTCGGGACAGGGGGCTCCTACGAGCAGTACTTC. It is translated as CSVGTGGSYEQYF.

The gene calls are TRBV28 and TRBJ2-2; TRBD1 aligns across 9 bases. CDR3 length: 15 residues. Germline CDR1 and CDR2: MDHEN and SYDVKM. With V trimmed by 7 bases and J by 6 bases, 9 bases remained unmatched. CDR3 sequence (DNA): TGTGCCAGCACCCGCCGGGACAGGGATTCCGGGGAGCTGTTTTTT. Translating it yields CASTRRDRDSGELFF.

The chain carries TRBV10-1 and TRBJ2-3, with TRBD2 matching 9 bases. V shed 3 bases and J 6 bases; nucleotides not matched to a gene: 4. This CDR3 has 14 amino acids. Germline assignment: CDR1 WNHNN and CDR2 SYGVQD (reference sequence). CDR3 in DNA: TGCGCCAGCAGTGATGGTAGCGGGAGTGATACGCAGTATTTT. Translating gives CASSDGSGSDTQYF.

This clone occurred once. The genes are TRBV18 and TRBJ1-1; the match to TRBD1 covers 8 bases. The CDR3 covers 15 residues. The V segment lost 0 bases and the J segment 11 bases; nucleotides outside the gene matches: 11. The germline V gene encodes CDR1 KGHSH and CDR2 LQKENI. The CDR3 nucleotides are TGTGCCAGCTCACCACCGACAGGGGCGGCAGTGGAGGCTTTCTTT. Protein: CASSPPTGAAVEAFF.

Regarding this clone: Other DNA sequences of this sample code for an identical CDR3. J is TRBJ2-2 and V is TRBV19; 9 positions match TRBD2. CDR1 is LNHDA and CDR2 is SQIVND in the germline V gene (reference sequence). Trimming at V came to 5 bases and at J to 7 bases, leaving 8 bases not matched to a gene. The CDR3 is made up of 15 amino acids. CDR3: CASSFPSGGHGELFF. The CDR3 nucleotides are TGTGCCAGTAGTTTCCCGAGCGGGGGGCACGGGGAGCTGTTTTTT.

This chain joins TRBV19 and TRBJ1-4; possible D gene TRBD1, 5 bases. Trimming stripped 10 bases from V and 2 bases from J, with 11 bases between. Germline CDR1 and CDR2: LNHDA and SQIVND (reference sequence). The CDR3 covers 13 residues. This chain's CDR3 is CATRQRTNEKLFF. The CDR3 DNA follows: TGTGCCACCAGACAGCGCACTAATGAAAAACTGTTTTTT.

The chain has TRBV19 and TRBJ1-3; D unresolved. The germline V and J ends were trimmed by 6 bases and 0 bases, with 3 bases remaining between them. Per the germline V gene, CDR1 is LNHDA and CDR2 is SQIVND (reference sequence). The CDR3 spans 12 residues. CDR3: CASSVSGNTIYF. In DNA form, the CDR3 reads TGTGCCAGTAGCGTCTCTGGAAACACCATATATTTT.

The J gene is TRBJ1-1, the V gene TRBV5-1, with 9 bases matching TRBD1. The CDR3 spans 17 residues. With V trimmed by 5 bases and J by 0 bases, 11 bases remained unmatched. Germline V CDR1 and CDR2: SGHRS, YFSETQ. CDR3 bases: TGCGCCAGCAGTAGATCGGGACAGGGCCGGGTGAACACTGAAGCTTTCTTT. Translating it yields CASSRSGQGRVNTEAFF.

The V and J genes are TRBV24-1 and TRBJ1-1, with a tentative D call TRBD1 (6 bases). The V gene's germline CDR1 is KGHDR and CDR2 SFDVKD. The CDR3 has 12 amino acids. Deletions cut 6 bases from V and 5 bases from J, with 9 bases between. The DNA of the CDR3 is TGTGCCACCAGTAGGGGGGGAACTGAAGCTTTCTTT. Protein product: CATSRGGTEAFF.

V gene TRBV28 combines with J gene TRBJ2-7, with 8 bases that match TRBD1. Germline lookup yields CDR1 MDHEN and CDR2 SYDVKM. This CDR3 contains 15 residues. The ends lost 4 bases at V and 0 bases at J; junction bases unmatched: 5. The CDR3 DNA reads TGTGCCAGCAGTTACAGGGGGGTAAGCTCCTACGAGCAGTACTTC. Encoded protein: CASSYRGVSSYEQYF. Looking up the rest from reference TRBV28 and TRBJ2-7 gives the full variable domain: DVKVTQSSRYLVKRTGEKVFLECVQDMDHENMFWYRQDPGLGLRLIYFSYDVKMKEKGDIPEGYSVSREKKERFSLILESASTNQTSMYLCASSYRGVSSYEQYFGPGTRLTVT.

V is TRBV12-3 or TRBV12-4 and J is TRBJ1-2; D remains ambiguous. V dropped 6 bases and J dropped 4 bases, with 9 bases sitting between them. The CDR3 contains 12 residues. The CDR3 region is CASSPMIYGYTF. The CDR3 bases are TGTGCCAGCAGCCCTATGATCTATGGCTACACCTTC.

J is TRBJ2-1 and V is TRBV5-1, with 8 bases matching TRBD1. The V gene's germline CDR1 is SGHRS and CDR2 YFSETQ. V lost 0 bases to trimming and J lost 5 bases; unmatched junction nucleotides: 7. The CDR3 totals 16 residues. The CDR3 reads CASSLGGTGLNNEQFF. DNA for the CDR3: TGCGCCAGCAGCTTGGGGGGGACAGGTCTTAACAATGAGCAGTTCTTC.

The rearrangement links TRBV7-2 to TRBJ2-3, with D possibly being TRBD2 (5 bases). Trimming cost V 5 bases and J 2 bases, with 17 bases left between them. CDR3 size: 16 residues. Germline CDR1 is SGHTA and CDR2 is FQGNSA. The CDR3 reads CASSPGWSGFTDTQYF. In DNA, the CDR3 is TGTGCCAGCAGCCCTGGCTGGAGCGGCTTCACAGATACGCAGTATTTT.

In the case of this clone: The junction departs from the called germline gene at one end, perhaps through a read error. The chain carries TRBV7-9 and TRBJ1-2, with TRBD1 identical over 8 bases. The CDR3 is 15 amino acids. Germline V lookup: CDR1 SEHNR, CDR2 FQNEAQ (reference sequence). The CDR3 nucleotides read TGTGCCAGCAGCCTAGCCACGGGACAGGCCAAGGGCTACACCTTC. This translates into CASSLATGQAKGYTF.

The chain links TRBV28 to TRBJ1-2; D might be TRBD1 (6 bases). V lost 6 bases to trimming and J lost 4 bases, with 18 bases between them. The CDR3 length is 15 residues. Germline lookup yields CDR1 MDHEN and CDR2 SYDVKM. The CDR3 is CASSNREGSGYGYTF. In nucleotides, the CDR3 is TGTGCCAGCAGCAACAGGGAAGGTTCGGGCTATGGCTACACCTTC.

The chain has TRBV28 and TRBJ2-7; no firm D call. Germline values: CDR1 MDHEN, CDR2 SYDVKM. Trimming took 5 bases from V and 6 from J, leaving 11 bases between them. The CDR3 totals 12 residues. This CDR3 is CASSPPRSEQYF. The CDR3 coding sequence is TGTGCCAGCAGTCCCCCTCGGTCCGAGCAGTACTTC.

CDR3 in amino acids: CASRTQGNTEAFF. The CDR3 bases are TGTGCCAGTAGGACACAGGGGAACACTGAAGCTTTCTTT. The chain uses TRBV19 and TRBJ1-1, with D possibly TRBD1 on 6 matching bases. The germline V and J ends were trimmed by 6 bases and 1 base, with 9 bases remaining between them. Looked up from germline, CDR1 is LNHDA and CDR2 is SQIVND (reference sequence). The CDR3 runs to 13 residues.

The chain joins TRBV6-1 to TRBJ1-2; maybe TRBD1 (5 bases). The V end lost 3 bases, the J end lost 3 bases, and 14 bases lay between the germline ends. CDR3 length equals 15 residues. CDR1 and CDR2 from the germline V gene are MNHNS and SASEGT. The CDR3 coding sequence is TGTGCCAGCAGTGACGGTCAGGGTAGTTACTATGGCTACACCTTC. It is translated as CASSDGQGSYYGYTF.

The chain recombines TRBV3-1 (or the pseudogene TRBV3-2) with TRBJ1-2; 7 bases line up with TRBD1. CDR1 is LGHDT, CDR2 YNNKEL, per germline (reference sequence). Trimming removed 3 bases from V and 1 base from J; junction bases left unmatched: 5. The CDR3 loop spans 15 amino acids. CDR3 nucleotides: TGTGCCAGCAGCCAGGCTCCAGGGGGTAACTATGGCTACACCTTC. It translates to CASSQAPGGNYGYTF.

The chain uses TRBV6-5 and TRBJ1-6; a weak D match, TRBD1 (5 bases). The CDR3 is 15 amino acids. Germline CDR1 is MNHEY and CDR2 is SVGAGI. Trimming left V 6 bases short and J 7 bases short, with 16 bases between. CDR3 DNA: TGTGCCAGCAGCCGACGCGACAGCCACAATTCACCCCTCCACTTT. Protein: CASSRRDSHNSPLHF.

A note on this clone: Other DNA sequences within the sample encode an identical CDR3. V and J are TRBV6-6 and TRBJ2-1, with D hard to call. This CDR3 is 14 amino acids long. V lost 0 bases, J lost 3 bases, and 6 bases lay in between. Looked up from germline, CDR1 is MNHNY and CDR2 is SVGAGI (reference sequence). In nucleotides, the CDR3 is TGTGCCAGCAGTTACTCGAGAGTCTACAATGAGCAGTTCTTC. Translating gives CASSYSRVYNEQFF.

The rearrangement joins TRBV7-9 to TRBJ1-2, with TRBD1 identical over 8 bases. V was clipped by 5 bases and J by 4 bases; unmatched bases: 6. Germline V lookup: CDR1 SEHNR, CDR2 FQNEAQ (reference sequence). The CDR3 has 14 residues. CDR3 in amino acids: CASSTTGAGYGYTF. In nucleotides, the CDR3 is TGTGCCAGCAGCACGACAGGGGCGGGCTATGGCTACACCTTC.

The J gene is TRBJ2-5, the V gene TRBV6-5; 7 bases match TRBD2. CDR1 and CDR2 (germline): MNHEY, SVGAGI. The CDR3 sequence is 16 residues long. V was clipped by 1 base and J by 5 bases; unmatched bases: 10. CDR3 amino acids: CASSYWPSGGSETQYF. As DNA, the CDR3 is TGTGCCAGCAGTTACTGGCCTAGCGGCGGTTCGGAGACCCAGTACTTC.

The J gene is TRBJ2-7, the V gene TRBV28; D ambiguous. The CDR3 contains 12 residues. Germline loops: CDR1 MDHEN, CDR2 SYDVKM. With 6 bases removed from V and 4 bases from J, the gap between germline ends came to 10 bases. CDR3 sequence: CASSTSVYEQYF. CDR3 nucleotide sequence: TGTGCCAGCAGCACCTCGGTGTACGAGCAGTACTTC. Filled out from reference TRBV28 and TRBJ2-7, the complete variable domain reads DVKVTQSSRYLVKRTGEKVFLECVQDMDHENMFWYRQDPGLGLRLIYFSYDVKMKEKGDIPEGYSVSREKKERFSLILESASTNQTSMYLCASSTSVYEQYFGPGTRLTVT.

In nucleotides, the CDR3 is TGCAGCGTTGATATATCCTACGAGCAGTACTTC. Amino acid sequence: CSVDISYEQYF. This chain uses TRBV29-1 with TRBJ2-7; no firm D call. Trimming removed 3 bases at V and 1 base at J, with 4 bases between. Germline CDR1 reads SQVTM; CDR2 reads ANQGSEA. The CDR3 consists of 11 residues.

The chain is built from TRBV15 and TRBJ2-3; 11 bases line up with TRBD1. Germline lookup yields CDR1 LNHNV and CDR2 YYDKDF (reference sequence). The V segment lost 4 bases and the J segment 3 bases; nucleotides outside the gene matches: 3. The CDR3 runs 15 residues. CDR3: CATSKGDRGTDTQYF. The CDR3 nucleotides read TGTGCCACCAGCAAGGGGGACAGGGGGACAGATACGCAGTATTTT.